This entry lists 28 T cell receptor beta chains sequenced from one sample in a study of Ad26.COV2.S vaccination and SARS-CoV-2 variants. This sample's treatment: around 19 received Ad26.COV2.S at low or high dose, single or two shots; five or six received placebo; per-sample allocation not given. Specimen acquisition occurred on day 63 following the initial vaccine or placebo injection. TCRdb's copy holds only in-frame clones and misses some; the assay was immunoSEQ multiplex PCR. The table lists approximately 420,000 clones, 75% to 90% of them singletons. The starting material was peripheral blood, obtained in a trial of Ad26.COV2.S vaccine versus placebo. The receptors here all came from a person between 18 and 60 years old who received the Ad26.COV2.S COVID-19 vaccine or a placebo.

This clone has a single count. This sequence joins TRBV19 and TRBJ1-2, with D uncertain. This CDR3 spans 14 amino acids. Germline V CDR1 and CDR2: LNHDA, SQIVND (reference sequence). V lost 5 bases and J 4 bases, leaving 14 bases between the germline ends. The CDR3 DNA sequence: TGTGCCAGTAGTCCCCACCCTCTTGGCTATGGCTACACCTTC. This sequence encodes CASSPHPLGYGYTF.

CDR3 protein: CASSIWSARGNTGELFF. CDR3 DNA sequence: TGTGCCAGTAGTATTTGGTCTGCCAGGGGCAACACCGGGGAGCTGTTTTTT. The chain links TRBV19 to TRBJ2-2, with a weak D call TRBD1 (6 bases). Per germline, CDR1 LNHDA and CDR2 SQIVND (reference sequence). The CDR3 has 17 amino acids. V lost 3 bases and J lost 2, with 16 bases in between.

The chain links TRBV9 to TRBJ1-5, with TRBD1 as a possible D gene (5 bases). Looked up from germline, CDR1 is SGDLS and CDR2 is YYNGEE. V shed 0 bases and J shed 3 bases, with 10 bases lying between them. This CDR3 has 15 amino acids. The CDR3 region has the DNA TGTGCCAGCAGCGTAGCGGCAGGGCTCAATCAGCCCCAGCATTTT. This encodes CASSVAAGLNQPQHF. The entire variable domain, with the rest obtained from reference TRBV9 and TRBJ1-5, is as follows: DSGVTQTPKHLITATGQRVTLRCSPRSGDLSVYWYQQSLDQGLQFLIQYYNGEERAKGNILERFSAQQFPDLHSELNLSSLELGDSALYFCASSVAAGLNQPQHFGDGTRLSIL.

In its sample, this clone was seen a few times. The genes are TRBV2 and TRBJ1-2; D may be TRBD1 (6 bases). The V and J ends lost 4 bases and 8 bases respectively, with 11 bases between them. CDR3 length equals 12 residues. Germline V gives CDR1 SNHLY, CDR2 FYNNEI. The CDR3 reads CASSATGSGYTF. The CDR3, as DNA: TGTGCCAGCAGTGCAACAGGGTCCGGCTACACCTTC.

V and J are TRBV7-6 and TRBJ2-1; 10 bases are shared with TRBD2. The CDR3 loop spans 15 amino acids. CDR1 SGHVS and CDR2 FNYEAQ come from the germline V gene. V shed 5 bases, J shed 6 bases, and the junction held 7 bases outside the gene matches. CDR3 sequence: CASSELAGESNEQFF. CDR3 DNA sequence: TGTGCCAGCAGCGAGCTAGCGGGGGAGAGCAATGAGCAGTTCTTC.

The chain carries TRBV29-1 and TRBJ2-1, with 8 bases identical to TRBD1. This CDR3 is 10 amino acids long. The trim removed 7 bases at V and 9 bases at J, leaving 2 bases unmatched. Germline CDR1 is SQVTM and CDR2 is ANQGSEA. The CDR3 bases are TGCAGCGCCGGACAGGGTGAGCAGTTCTTC. Encoded protein: CSAGQGEQFF.

V usage is TRBV4-2 and J usage is TRBJ2-4; TRBD1 aligns across 8 bases. J was trimmed by 7 bases and V by 1 base; bases with no gene match: 3. This CDR3 has 14 residues. From germline, CDR1 is LGHNA and CDR2 YNFKEQ. CDR3 amino acids: CASSQGGQVNIQYF. The CDR3 DNA sequence: TGTGCCAGCAGCCAAGGGGGACAGGTGAACATTCAGTACTTC.

The rearrangement uses TRBV5-6 and TRBJ1-2, with D hard to call. The ends were cut back, 4 bases at V and 7 bases at J, with 17 bases in the middle. Germline CDR1 is SGHDT and CDR2 is YYEEEE. CDR3 length: 14 amino acids. This CDR3 is CASSRRPNEFGYTF. Here the CDR3 DNA reads TGTGCCAGCAGCAGAAGACCTAACGAGTTTGGCTACACCTTC.

The CDR3 sequence: CASSFAQLNTEAFF. The CDR3 bases are TGCGCCAGCAGCTTCGCACAGCTGAACACTGAAGCTTTCTTT. This rearrangement joins TRBV5-1 to TRBJ1-1, with D unclear. V shed 2 bases and J shed 0 bases, with 8 bases lying between them. The germline V gene encodes CDR1 SGHRS and CDR2 YFSETQ. This CDR3 has 14 residues.

Remarks on this clone: Other DNA sequences within the sample encode an identical CDR3. V is TRBV5-1 and J is TRBJ1-1; 8 positions agree with TRBD1. With V trimmed by 1 base and J by 3 bases, 2 bases remained unmatched. The CDR3 totals 14 residues. Germline V gives CDR1 SGHRS, CDR2 YFSETQ. The DNA for the CDR3 is TGCGCCAGCAGCTTGATGACAGGGGACACTGAAGCTTTCTTT. It translates to CASSLMTGDTEAFF.

V and J are TRBV6-2 or TRBV6-3 and TRBJ1-1; D remains ambiguous. Germline CDR1 reads MNHEY; CDR2 reads SVGEGT. The CDR3 runs 12 residues. The V and J ends lost 3 bases and 10 bases respectively, with 12 bases between them. As DNA, the CDR3 is TGTGCCAGCAGTTATGAGGACTTTAGAGCTTTCTTT. Its protein product is CASSYEDFRAFF.

The chain links TRBV3-1 (or the pseudogene TRBV3-2) to TRBJ2-5; possibly TRBD2 for D (6 bases). CDR3 length equals 15 residues. Looked up from germline, CDR1 is LGHDT and CDR2 is YNNKEL (reference sequence). V gave up 0 bases and J gave up 4 bases, with 12 bases separating them. The DNA for the CDR3 is TGTGCCAGCAGCCAAGACGGGGGAAAAGCAGAGACCCAGTACTTC. It codes for CASSQDGGKAETQYF.

The chain has TRBV6-1 and TRBJ1-6; tentatively, D is TRBD1 (6 bases). The CDR3 totals 17 residues. Germline V gene data show CDR1 as MNHNS and CDR2 as SASEGT. Trimming cost V 4 bases and J 0 bases, with 13 bases left between them. CDR3 amino acids: CASSGTDRGSYNSPLHF. In DNA form, the CDR3 reads TGTGCCAGCAGTGGGACAGACCGGGGCTCCTATAATTCACCCCTCCACTTT.

This clone has just one count. The chain links TRBV7-8 to TRBJ2-3, with D perhaps assigned TRBD1 or TRBD2 (6 bases each). The CDR3 loop spans 15 amino acids. Germline lookup yields CDR1 SGHVS and CDR2 FQNEAQ. Trimming removed 5 bases at V and 5 bases at J, with 17 bases between. The CDR3 DNA is TGTGCCAGCAGCCTACGAGGGGGGCCCGAAGATACGCAGTATTTT. Encoded protein: CASSLRGGPEDTQYF.

The rearrangement joins TRBV6-1 to TRBJ1-2; TRBD1 matches 8 bases. Trimming took 2 bases from V and 5 from J; bases not matched to a gene: 4. The V gene's germline CDR1 is MNHNS and CDR2 SASEGT. CDR3 length: 14 amino acids. The CDR3 sequence: CASSEYQGAYGYTF. The CDR3 DNA follows: TGTGCCAGCAGTGAATATCAGGGGGCGTATGGCTACACCTTC.

There are many counts of this clone. The chain couples TRBV25-1 to TRBJ2-5; 8 nucleotides agree with TRBD1. Germline V lookup: CDR1 MGHDK, CDR2 SYGVNS. The CDR3 length is 13 residues. V trimming: 7 bases; J trimming: 5 bases; junction bases outside the gene matches: 6. For the CDR3, the DNA is TGTGCCAGCACCCAGGGGGCAGGGGAGACCCAGTACTTC. Translating it yields CASTQGAGETQYF.

The chain couples TRBV7-9 to TRBJ2-3, with TRBD1 matching 7 bases. With 5 bases clipped from V and 5 bases from J, the junction kept 7 bases outside the gene matches. Germline CDR1 reads SEHNR; CDR2 reads FQNEAQ (reference sequence). The CDR3 is 14 residues long. The CDR3 sequence is CASSPAGGGDTQYF. Here the CDR3 DNA reads TGTGCCAGCAGCCCTGCAGGGGGTGGAGATACGCAGTATTTT.

The V and J genes are TRBV19 and TRBJ1-1, with D possibly being TRBD1 (5 bases). The length of the CDR3 is 13 residues. CDR1 is LNHDA, CDR2 SQIVND, per germline (reference sequence). V lost 7 bases, J lost 1 base, and 10 bases lay in between. CDR3 DNA sequence: TGTGCCAGTATTGAAAGGGGGAACACTGAAGCTTTCTTT. Protein product: CASIERGNTEAFF.

This clone was recorded once. The V gene is TRBV7-9, the J gene TRBJ2-1; no clear D. CDR3 length: 14 amino acids. CDR1 is SEHNR and CDR2 is FQNEAQ in the germline V gene (reference sequence). V lost 1 base and J 9 bases, leaving 13 bases between the germline ends. The CDR3 bases are TGTGCCAGCAGCTTAGGTGGGCTACAACGTGAGCAGTTCTTC. Residues: CASSLGGLQREQFF.

This clone has a single count. The chain is built from TRBV10-2 and TRBJ1-1; D not resolved. From germline, CDR1 is WSHSY and CDR2 SAAADI. The CDR3 sequence is 15 residues long. The V end lost 4 bases, the J end lost 1 base, and 13 bases lay between the germline ends. The CDR3 bases are TGCGCCAGCAGTGTGGGCGGGTGGGCGAACACTGAAGCTTTCTTT. It codes for CASSVGGWANTEAFF.

The sample holds one count of this clone. The V call is TRBV19, the J call TRBJ2-2, with a possible D match to TRBD2 (5 bases). V was cut by 10 bases and J by 5 bases, with 11 bases left in between. Per germline, CDR1 LNHDA and CDR2 SQIVND (reference sequence). This CDR3 has 12 residues. The CDR3 region has the DNA TGTGCCACAGCGGACGGAACCGGGGAGCTGTTTTTT. It is translated as CATADGTGELFF.

This clone was seen just once. The gene calls are TRBV5-4 and TRBJ2-5; D might be TRBD1 (5 bases). Trimming left V 4 bases short and J 1 base short, with 11 bases between. This CDR3 has 14 residues. Per the germline V gene, CDR1 is SGHNT and CDR2 is YYREEE (reference sequence). CDR3 DNA: TGTGCCAGCAGCCCGGACATAGCCCAAGAGACCCAGTACTTC. Translated, it gives CASSPDIAQETQYF.

The chain couples TRBV5-1 to TRBJ2-3, with D perhaps TRBD1 or TRBD2 (6 bases each). Trimming removed 1 base from V and 8 bases from J, with 17 bases in between. The CDR3 is 15 amino acids. CDR1 is SGHRS, CDR2 YFSETQ, per germline. This CDR3 reads CASSLSTGAISTQYF. CDR3 bases: TGCGCCAGCAGCTTGTCGACGGGGGCGATTAGTACGCAGTATTTT.

The rearrangement joins TRBV6-1 to TRBJ1-5; a possible D gene is TRBD1 (6 bases). CDR3 length: 15 amino acids. Germline CDR1 MNHNS, CDR2 SASEGT. The ends were cut back, 5 bases at V and 6 bases at J, with 17 bases in the middle. The CDR3 region has the DNA TGTGCCAGCAGTCACTACAGGGAGGAAGGTCAGCCCCAGCATTTT. Its translation is CASSHYREEGQPQHF.

The V call is TRBV27, the J call TRBJ2-6; 8 positions agree with TRBD2. In germline, CDR1 is MNHEY, CDR2 SMNVEV (reference sequence). V lost 5 bases, J lost 0 bases, and 9 bases stayed unmatched. The CDR3 spans 18 residues. CDR3 nucleotides: TGTGCCAGCAGTCTACATGCGGGGGGCCACTCTGGGGCCAACGTCCTGACTTTC. Encoded protein: CASSLHAGGHSGANVLTF.

The chain combines TRBV4-1 with TRBJ2-3; possible D gene TRBD1, 5 bases. This CDR3 spans 16 amino acids. The germline V gene encodes CDR1 MGHRA and CDR2 YSYEKL. V lost 0 bases and J 6 bases, leaving 16 bases between the germline ends. The CDR3, as DNA: TGCGCCAGCAGCCAAGATTTCGCAGGGTTCATTGATACGCAGTATTTT. This translates into CASSQDFAGFIDTQYF.

The V and J genes are TRBV7-2 and TRBJ2-3; 8 bases are shared with TRBD2. The length of the CDR3 is 15 residues. Germline lookup yields CDR1 SGHTA and CDR2 FQGNSA. Trimming took 5 bases from V and 1 from J; bases not matched to a gene: 5. The chain's CDR3 is CASSRRGGGTDTQYF. The DNA of the CDR3 is TGTGCCAGCAGCAGACGGGGGGGCGGCACAGATACGCAGTATTTT.

The chain is built from TRBV5-1 and TRBJ2-7; 9 positions match TRBD1. This CDR3 has 14 amino acids. Germline loops: CDR1 SGHRS, CDR2 YFSETQ. The V gene end was trimmed by 0 bases and the J gene end by 5 bases; junction bases not matched to a gene: 3. CDR3 residues: CASSLGGQGDEQYF. CDR3 DNA sequence: TGCGCCAGCAGCTTGGGGGGACAGGGAGACGAGCAGTACTTC.